This T cell receptor beta chain was observed in a study of T cells in Graves' hyperthyroidism and ophthalmopathy. Study observations and caveats: Model output signaled ophthalmopathy a median around 5.9 months ahead of onset. Patients with ophthalmopathy were separated from those with stable hyperthyroidism by a 13 V-J model.

This clonotype was seen ten or more times. Its antigen is unknown. Each ophthalmopathy patient scored at least 3 on the Clinical Activity Score and at least 4 on NOSPECS grade, with duration under 3 months. A roughly 9.3 ml volume of fresh peripheral blood provided the PBMCs. The TCR beta CDR3 regions underwent amplification using RNA transcripts as the source. The HTBI primer set was used in a first-round RT-PCR of the TCR CDR3. Each CDR3 protein is one row after TCRdb ran MiXCR on the multiplex PCR reads. The table has a few hundred thousand distinct CDR3 sequences, over 15% seen once; the top ten hold roughly 53%. The sequencing sample was made of blood. This clonotype was obtained from a woman aged 55-70 years with Graves' ophthalmopathy.

CDR3 coding DNA: TGTGCTAGTGGTTTCCAGAGCTCCTACGAGCAGTACTTC. Translated, it gives CASGFQSSYEQYF. The V gene is TRBV12-5, the J gene TRBJ2-7; D call uncertain. Germline CDR1 is LGHNT and CDR2 is FRNRAP. CDR3 length: 13 amino acids. V dropped 3 bases and J dropped 0 bases, with 6 bases sitting between them.